Reported below is one T cell receptor beta chain. Its antigen remains unknown. Being one base from a much bigger clone, this may be a read error. This sample was included in a study of blood T cells in healthy people across ages. Regarding the study as a whole: There were more naive CD4+ cells and higher diversity in long-lived donors than in aged donors.

Alongside a J-beta primer mix, a sample-barcoded 5' primer served in a second PCR lasting 7 to 11 cycles. Each TCR beta cDNA got a 12-nucleotide random molecular identifier. Each CDR3 protein gets one entry after TCRdb re-called the 5' RACE reads with MiXCR. The data contain 1.4 million to 1.5 million distinct CDR3 sequences, around 42% of them seen just once; the ten biggest clones take up roughly 7.9%. The CDR3 sequence is 12 residues long. The V end lost 7 bases, the J end lost 5 bases, and 15 bases lay between the germline ends. The germline CDR1 and CDR2 sequences are SQVTM and ANQGSEA. The draw of peripheral blood yielded ten milliliters from each donor.

The chain couples TRBV29-1 to TRBJ2-7, with D possibly being TRBD1 (6 bases). Sample: blood. The receptor's source is a woman under 30 in good health. CDR3 in DNA: TGCAGCGCAAGGGACACTGCCGACGAGCAGTACTTC. It yields the protein CSARDTADEQYF.